A single sample gave rise to the 16 T cell receptor beta chains below, sequenced in a study of somatic mutations in cytotoxic T cells in rheumatoid arthritis. Here immunoSEQ multiplex PCR was the method, and the copy in TCRdb shows in-frame clones only, minus some. Here the sample spans some 30,000 clones, about 88% being singletons. Sequencing was performed on CD8+ T cells sorted from blood. The receptors were gathered from an adult with rheumatoid arthritis.

This sequence joins TRBV11-2 and TRBJ2-1, with TRBD2 identical over 8 bases. Germline V gene sequence: CDR1 SGHAT, CDR2 FQNNGV. The V segment lost 3 bases and the J segment 3 bases; nucleotides outside the gene matches: 7. The CDR3 runs 16 residues. The DNA of the CDR3 is TGTGCCAGCAGCTTCCGTCAGCGGGGGTACTACAATGAGCAGTTCTTC. The encoded protein is CASSFRQRGYYNEQFF.

CDR3 residues: CASSLKNPSTDTQYF. CDR3 nucleotides: TGTGCCAGCAGCTTAAAGAATCCTAGCACAGATACGCAGTATTTT. The chain couples TRBV7-9 to TRBJ2-3, with D hard to call. Germline V gene lookup returns CDR1 SEHNR and CDR2 FQNEAQ (reference sequence). The CDR3 runs to 15 residues. V gave up 2 bases and J gave up 0 bases, with 9 bases separating them.

V gene TRBV30 combines with J gene TRBJ2-3; no firm D call. Trimming removed 8 bases at V and 5 bases at J, with 11 bases between. This CDR3 contains 11 residues. CDR1 GTSNPN and CDR2 SVGIG come from the germline V gene (reference sequence). CDR3 amino acids: CARIWGDTQYF. CDR3 in DNA: TGTGCCCGGATATGGGGAGATACGCAGTATTTT. Full variable domain (remainder filled in from reference TRBV30 and TRBJ2-3): SQTIHQWPATLVQPVGSPLSLECTVEGTSNPNLYWYRQAAGRGLQLLFYSVGIGQISSEVPQNLSASRPQDRQFILSSKKLLLSDSGFYLCARIWGDTQYFGPGTRLTVL.

The J gene is TRBJ1-6, the V gene TRBV19, with D possibly matching TRBD1 (6 bases). CDR3 length equals 16 residues. CDR1 is LNHDA and CDR2 is SQIVND in the germline V gene (reference sequence). V gave up 7 bases and J gave up 0 bases, with 13 bases separating them. CDR3 sequence reads: CASNKGGSSYNSPLHF. CDR3 nucleotides: TGTGCCAGTAATAAGGGGGGGAGCTCCTATAATTCACCCCTCCACTTT.

The rearrangement links TRBV7-9 to TRBJ1-2; tentatively, D is TRBD1 (6 bases). Germline V gene data show CDR1 as SEHNR and CDR2 as FQNEAQ (reference sequence). The CDR3 is made up of 16 amino acids. Trimming stripped 6 bases from V and 0 bases from J, with 17 bases between. CDR3 sequence (DNA): TGTGCCAGCAGTTCTCCAGGGGTCTATTCTAACTATGGCTACACCTTC. Its protein is CASSSPGVYSNYGYTF. The full variable domain, with the rest looked up from reference TRBV7-9 and TRBJ1-2, is DTGVSQNPRHKITKRGQNVTFRCDPISEHNRLYWYRQTLGQGPEFLTYFQNEAQLEKSRLLSDRFSAERPKGSFSTLEIQRTEQGDSAMYLCASSSPGVYSNYGYTFGSGTRLTVV.

V and J are TRBV7-2 and TRBJ2-4; perhaps TRBD2 as D (5 bases). Trimming left V 1 base short and J 6 bases short, with 13 bases between. Germline loops: CDR1 SGHTA, CDR2 FQGNSA. The CDR3 length is 15 residues. CDR3 coding DNA: TGTGCCAGCAGCTTAGATCCGGGAACGGGAAACATTCAGTACTTC. Its protein is CASSLDPGTGNIQYF. Looking up the rest from reference TRBV7-2 and TRBJ2-4 gives the full variable domain: GAGVSQSPSNKVTEKGKDVELRCDPISGHTALYWYRQSLGQGLEFLIYFQGNSAPDKSGLPSDRFSAERTGGSVSTLTIQRTQQEDSAVYLCASSLDPGTGNIQYFGAGTRLSVL.

This chain joins TRBV16 and TRBJ1-1; the D is unclear. This CDR3 comprises 13 residues. The V and J ends lost 0 bases and 7 bases respectively, with 9 bases between them. Germline loops: CDR1 KGHSY, CDR2 FQNENV. In DNA, the CDR3 is TGTGCCAGCAGCCAATCTAGGCAGGATGAAGCTTTCTTT. Its protein product is CASSQSRQDEAFF.

The gene calls are TRBV30 and TRBJ2-1; TRBD2 matches at 11 bases. Germline V CDR1 and CDR2: GTSNPN, SVGIG (reference sequence). V lost 1 base and J lost 7; bases outside the gene matches: 9. The CDR3 has 16 amino acids. The CDR3 DNA follows: TGTGCCTGGAGTGCTTCACTAGCGGGGGCGAGGAATGAGCAGTTCTTC. Translated: CAWSASLAGARNEQFF.

The chain couples TRBV27 to TRBJ2-3; TRBD1 matches at 10 bases. Trimming removed 6 bases from V and 4 bases from J; junction bases left unmatched: 4. The CDR3 has 14 amino acids. CDR1 is MNHEY, CDR2 SMNVEV, per germline (reference sequence). CDR3 nucleotides: TGTGCCAGCAGGTGGGACAGGGGTTCAGATACGCAGTATTTT. This codes for CASRWDRGSDTQYF.

The rearrangement joins TRBV5-1 to TRBJ2-7; 12 nucleotides align to TRBD1. The CDR3 contains 14 residues. V lost 4 bases, J lost 5 bases, and 4 bases stayed unmatched. The germline V gene encodes CDR1 SGHRS and CDR2 YFSETQ. CDR3 residues: CASSPGQGADEQYF. The CDR3 DNA is TGCGCCAGCAGCCCGGGACAGGGGGCCGACGAGCAGTACTTC. Looking up the rest from reference TRBV5-1 and TRBJ2-7 gives the full variable domain: KAGVTQTPRYLIKTRGQQVTLSCSPISGHRSVSWYQQTPGQGLQFLFEYFSETQRNKGNFPGRFSGRQFSNSRSEMNVSTLELGDSALYLCASSPGQGADEQYFGPGTRLTVT.

The chain combines TRBV2 with TRBJ2-4; D is perhaps TRBD1 (5 bases). The CDR3 consists of 18 residues. V was cut by 6 bases and J by 4 bases, with 25 bases left in between. CDR1 and CDR2 from the germline V gene are SNHLY and FYNNEI. As DNA, the CDR3 is TGTGCCAGCAGGCCAGAAAATTTCGAAGGGGTGGGGAAAAACATTCAGTACTTC. Its translation is CASRPENFEGVGKNIQYF.

This clone has more than one count but fewer than ten. The chain uses TRBV6-4 and TRBJ2-7, with TRBD2 matching 7 bases. This CDR3 spans 14 amino acids. Germline CDR1 and CDR2: MRHNA and SNTAGT. The V and J ends lost 9 bases and 0 bases, in that order; junction bases with no gene match: 8. CDR3 DNA: TGTGCCAGACATGCGGGAGTAGTCTCCTACGAGCAGTACTTC. Protein: CARHAGVVSYEQYF.

This clone was counted once. Mismatch with germline at one junction end may stem from a read error. The rearrangement joins TRBV7-6 to TRBJ2-7, with a possible D match to TRBD1 (6 bases). This CDR3 contains 12 residues. Per the germline V gene, CDR1 is SGHVS and CDR2 is FNYEAQ. CDR3 protein: CASSSGAGEQDF. The CDR3 nucleotides read TGTGCCAGCAGCTCTGGAGCAGGGGAGCAGGACTTC.

This clone was seen a handful of times. The chain recombines TRBV7-9 with TRBJ1-1, with no clear D. Per the germline V gene, CDR1 is SEHNR and CDR2 is FQNEAQ (reference sequence). V lost 5 bases and J lost 2, with 15 bases in between. The CDR3 loop spans 15 amino acids. CDR3 protein: CASSPRTPVNTEAFF. The CDR3 nucleotides are TGTGCCAGCAGCCCTCGGACCCCCGTCAACACTGAAGCTTTCTTT.

By share, this clone ranks as medium-sized. The chain couples TRBV20-1 to TRBJ2-1; D remains ambiguous. The germline V and J ends were trimmed by 6 bases and 6 bases, with 9 bases remaining between them. CDR3 size: 11 residues. The V gene's germline CDR1 is DFQATT and CDR2 SNEGSKA (reference sequence). CDR3 DNA sequence: TGCAGTGCCCTCGGCGGCAATGAGCAGTTCTTC. The encoded protein is CSALGGNEQFF.

The J gene is TRBJ2-1, the V gene TRBV15; 10 bases line up with TRBD2. The length of the CDR3 is 15 residues. J gave up 3 bases and V 2 bases, and 1 base lay outside the gene matches. The V gene's germline CDR1 is LNHNV and CDR2 YYDKDF (reference sequence). The CDR3 spells CATSRLAGDYNEQFF. The CDR3 DNA is TGTGCCACCAGCAGACTAGCGGGGGACTACAATGAGCAGTTCTTC. Drawing the rest from reference TRBV15 and TRBJ2-1, the complete variable domain is DAMVIQNPRYQVTQFGKPVTLSCSQTLNHNVMYWYQQKSSQAPKLLFHYYDKDFNNEADTPDNFQSRRPNTSFCFLDIRSPGLGDTAMYLCATSRLAGDYNEQFFGPGTRLTVL.